The source of this T cell receptor (beta chain) is a study of blood T cell repertoires in COVID-19. The wider study: Sites across the United States, Italy and Spain contributed samples from acute and convalescent COVID-19. In each case, the material was cDNA or gDNA derived from T cells, B-cell-depleted T cells, or PBMCs.

The V end was cut by 2 bases, the J end by 5 bases, with 13 bases between. Germline lookup yields CDR1 SGHVS and CDR2 FNYEAQ. The CDR3 spans 14 residues. Original processing notes: By means of reference gene primer amplification, nucleated cell counts were estimated. Measured with immunoSEQ multiplex PCR; TCRdb has only the in-frame clones, and not every one. Clonal size and the V and J genes are those of that table, whereas D and trimming came from the DNA. The table includes over 45,000 clones, roughly four fifths detected once. Sequenced material: peripheral blood. This chain uses TRBV7-6 with TRBJ2-7; possibly TRBD1 for D (6 bases). This sequence originates from a man between 60 and 75 years old with active COVID-19. The CDR3 loop is CASSLTGILDEQYF. The CDR3 DNA reads as TGTGCCAGCAGCTTAACAGGGATTTTGGACGAGCAGTACTTC.